This T cell receptor (beta chain) was profiled in a study of blood T cell repertoires in COVID-19. Study as a whole: In each case, the material was cDNA or gDNA derived from T cells, B-cell-depleted T cells, or PBMCs.

Recruits, aged about 18 to 100 years, lived in some 25 US areas. The authors' processing: Reference gene primer amplification yielded estimated nucleated cell counts. The data were produced by immunoSEQ multiplex PCR, yet TCRdb's version contains in-frame clones alone and is incomplete. From that table come the V and J calls and clone size; the DNA was used to work out D and trimming. The data show roughly 250,000 clones, roughly nine tenths seen once. The CDR3 totals 15 residues. The V gene's germline CDR1 is SGHAT and CDR2 FQNNGV. V was cut by 8 bases and J by 2 bases, with 18 bases left in between. There are a few counts of this clone.

Sequencing was carried out using PBMCs or T cells enriched from blood (not recorded which). This clonotype was obtained from a human donor in a cohort exposed to, infected with or recovered from COVID-19 (not recorded which). The donor label of this sample is uncertain. This chain joins TRBV11-2 and TRBJ1-2; D is unresolved. Here the CDR3 DNA reads TGTGCCAGCGGTCGAGCGGATACAGTGAACTATGGCTACACCTTC. Translating it yields CASGRADTVNYGYTF.